Following are 2 T cell receptor beta chains from one sample sequenced in a study of CD8+ T cells in alopecia areata. Sequencing relied on a cDNA template that was reverse transcribed from extracted RNA. Data came from immunoSEQ multiplex PCR; TCRdb stores just in-frame clones and leaves some out. Of roughly 250,000 clones in the sample, 67% are singletons; the top ten hold more than 0.95%. The sample consisted of CD4+ T cells sorted from blood, taken at week 0. Receptors were obtained from a human donor with alopecia areata.

This chain joins TRBV14 and TRBJ2-3; maybe TRBD2 (5 bases). V dropped 4 bases and J dropped 1 base, with 9 bases sitting between them. Per the germline V gene, CDR1 is SGHDN and CDR2 is FVKESK. CDR3 length: 14 residues. CDR3 loop: CASSPLGGTDTQYF. CDR3 in DNA: TGTGCCAGCAGCCCCCTCGGGGGCACAGATACGCAGTATTTT.

This clone was counted only a few times. The J gene is TRBJ2-2, the V gene TRBV29-1, with D hard to call. The length of the CDR3 is 11 residues. Germline V lookup: CDR1 SQVTM, CDR2 ANQGSEA. V dropped 4 bases and J dropped 6 bases, with 6 bases sitting between them. CDR3 loop: CSVGDPGELFF. The DNA for the CDR3 is TGCAGCGTTGGTGATCCCGGGGAGCTGTTTTTT.